Reported below is one TCR beta chain. The data stem from a study of blood T cell repertoires in COVID-19. About the research overall: From the United States, Italy and Spain came samples of acute and convalescent COVID-19.

Clones were read by immunoSEQ multiplex PCR, and TCRdb kept only the in-frame ones, dropping some. This table holds about 350,000 clones, 85% to 90% found once. The V gene end was trimmed by 0 bases and the J gene end by 2 bases; junction bases not matched to a gene: 4. The CDR3 extends over 19 amino acids. Germline V gene data show CDR1 as KGHSH and CDR2 as LQKENI. Seattle patients were enrolled during active infection and followed longitudinally. This TCR was sampled from a woman in her forties or fifties with COVID-19, enrolled during active disease. Sequenced sample: peripheral blood. The chain joins TRBV18 to TRBJ2-2, with 15 bases matching TRBD2. CDR3 nucleotides: TGTGCCAGCTCACCACCGGGACTAGCGGGAGGTAGAAACACCGGGGAGCTGTTTTTT. Its translation: CASSPPGLAGGRNTGELFF.